The 22 T cell receptor beta chains reported below all come from one sample, sequenced in a study of shared clonotypes between healthy human individuals. The table came from immunoSEQ multiplex PCR; TCRdb's copy has only in-frame clones and leaves some out. The table lists about 2 million clones, approximately 95% of them singletons. Naive CD8 cells lacked CD45RO, underwent positive selection for CCR7 and left out terminally differentiated effector memory CD45RA+ cells. Material for sequencing was naive CD8+ T cells sorted from blood. These receptor sequences come from a man aged 18-30 years in good health.

Comment on this clone: The CDR3 ends on some other residue instead of the conserved phenylalanine or tryptophan, so this is likely a read error. The limits of the CDR3 on the DNA are not certain, so only TCRdb's listed CDR3 is given. This chain connects TRBV11-2 to TRBJ1-6. The CDR3 comprises 10 residues, both ends counted. Germline lookup yields CDR1 SGHAT and CDR2 FQNNGV. This chain's CDR3 is CASSLDKKLA.

A remark on this clone: Additional DNA sequences in this sample encode the identical CDR3. The DNA for the CDR3 is TGTGCCAGCAGCTTAGAGCCTTACGAGCAGTACTTC. This sequence encodes CASSLEPYEQYF. The chain recombines TRBV11-2 with TRBJ2-7; no clear D. The CDR3 covers 12 residues. Germline lookup yields CDR1 SGHAT and CDR2 FQNNGV. Trimming removed 0 bases from V and 4 bases from J, with 4 bases in between.

The chain is built from TRBV4-3 and TRBJ1-2; the match to TRBD1 covers 7 bases. The length of the CDR3 is 21 residues. V lost 0 bases and J lost 5; bases outside the gene matches: 24. Germline-derived CDR1 and CDR2 are LGHNA and YSLEER. The CDR3 DNA sequence: TGCGCCAGCAGCCAAGATCGGTTCGGTGTCAGGGGGGGACCTGAGGAATATGGCTACACCTTC. Translated, it gives CASSQDRFGVRGGPEEYGYTF.

This chain joins TRBV7-9 and TRBJ2-7, with a tentative D call TRBD1 (6 bases). CDR1 is SEHNR, CDR2 FQNEAQ, per germline (reference sequence). Trimming took 5 bases from V and 2 from J, leaving 13 bases between them. CDR3 length equals 14 residues. CDR3 sequence: CASSHRESPYEQYF. The CDR3 DNA is TGTGCCAGCAGCCACAGGGAATCCCCCTACGAGCAGTACTTC.

In regard to this clone: The same CDR3 arises from other DNA sequences in this sample as well. The chain joins TRBV11-2 to TRBJ2-3; D is unresolved. CDR1 SGHAT and CDR2 FQNNGV come from the germline V gene. V was trimmed by 2 bases and J by 0 bases, leaving 3 bases between them. The CDR3 has 13 residues. Written as DNA, the CDR3 is TGTGCCAGCAGCTTAATAAGCACAGATACGCAGTATTTT. This codes for CASSLISTDTQYF.

The J gene is TRBJ2-1, the V gene TRBV7-2; 7 bases are a match to TRBD2. V shed 2 bases, J shed 1 base, and the junction held 2 bases outside the gene matches. The CDR3 is made up of 15 amino acids. Germline loops: CDR1 SGHTA, CDR2 FQGNSA. The DNA for the CDR3 is TGTGCCAGCAGCTTACCGGGACTATCCTACAATGAGCAGTTCTTC. Translation: CASSLPGLSYNEQFF.

Comment on this clone: Other DNA sequences in the sample encode the same CDR3. The chain employs TRBV4-1 and TRBJ2-7; D is perhaps TRBD2 (5 bases). Trimming removed 3 bases from V and 0 bases from J, with 12 bases in between. The CDR3 extends over 15 amino acids. Germline CDR1 MGHRA, CDR2 YSYEKL. The CDR3 loop is CASSQARGSSYEQYF. CDR3 nucleotides: TGCGCCAGCAGCCAGGCCCGGGGTAGCTCCTACGAGCAGTACTTC.

The chain uses TRBV30 and TRBJ2-7, with TRBD1 as a possible D gene (6 bases). Germline V gene sequence: CDR1 GTSNPN, CDR2 SVGIG (reference sequence). V was shortened by 4 bases and J by 1 base, with 11 bases between the two germline ends. The CDR3 consists of 13 residues. Here the CDR3 DNA reads TGTGCCTGGAATGACAGGTCGTCCTACGAGCAGTACTTC. It codes for CAWNDRSSYEQYF.

V is TRBV28 and J is TRBJ1-4; 9 bases align to TRBD1. Per germline, CDR1 MDHEN and CDR2 SYDVKM. CDR3 length: 15 amino acids. V shed 5 bases and J 5 bases; nucleotides not matched to a gene: 6. The CDR3 DNA is TGTGCCAGCAGTACGGGACAGGGATCAAATGAAAAACTGTTTTTT. Amino acid sequence: CASSTGQGSNEKLFF. The whole variable domain, remainder taken from reference TRBV28 and TRBJ1-4, is DVKVTQSSRYLVKRTGEKVFLECVQDMDHENMFWYRQDPGLGLRLIYFSYDVKMKEKGDIPEGYSVSREKKERFSLILESASTNQTSMYLCASSTGQGSNEKLFFGSGTQLSVL.

V gene TRBV5-1 combines with J gene TRBJ2-3, with 8 bases matching TRBD1. The CDR3 length is 14 residues. After removal of 7 bases from V and 5 bases from J, the junction contained 9 bases not matched to a gene. CDR1 SGHRS and CDR2 YFSETQ come from the germline V gene. This chain's CDR3 is CASQDRGAGDTQYF. The CDR3 coding sequence is TGCGCCAGCCAAGACAGGGGCGCAGGAGATACGCAGTATTTT.

The V call is TRBV10-3, the J call TRBJ1-2; D remains unclear. Germline V gives CDR1 ENHRY, CDR2 SYGVKD. Deletions cut 3 bases from V and 4 bases from J, with 15 bases between. The CDR3 runs to 15 residues. Here the CDR3 reads CAISDPLGFSYGYTF. In nucleotides, the CDR3 is TGTGCCATCAGTGATCCCCTGGGGTTCTCCTATGGCTACACCTTC.

The chain employs TRBV9 and TRBJ1-2; D remains unclear. The CDR3 is made up of 13 amino acids. Germline assignment: CDR1 SGDLS and CDR2 YYNGEE. V lost 3 bases to trimming and J lost 2 bases, with 8 bases between them. The CDR3 protein is CASSGGSNYGYTF. The CDR3 nucleotides read TGTGCCAGCAGCGGTGGTTCAAACTATGGCTACACCTTC.

The V gene is TRBV27, the J gene TRBJ2-1, with 7 bases that match TRBD2. The CDR3 is made up of 16 amino acids. V shed 5 bases and J 0 bases; nucleotides not matched to a gene: 7. Germline CDR1 reads MNHEY; CDR2 reads SMNVEV (reference sequence). DNA for the CDR3: TGTGCCAGCAGTAGTCCGTGGACTAGCTCCTACAATGAGCAGTTCTTC. Translated, it gives CASSSPWTSSYNEQFF.

The J gene is TRBJ2-5, the V gene TRBV28; maybe TRBD2 (7 bases). This CDR3 has 17 amino acids. The germline CDR1 and CDR2 sequences are MDHEN and SYDVKM. Trimming shortened V by 4 bases and J by 1 base, and 19 bases separated the two germline ends. CDR3 in DNA: TGTGCCAGCAGTTCCCCCCACGGGGGGCGACCCCAAGAGACCCAGTACTTC. It encodes CASSSPHGGRPQETQYF. Full variable domain (rest looked up from reference TRBV28 and TRBJ2-5): DVKVTQSSRYLVKRTGEKVFLECVQDMDHENMFWYRQDPGLGLRLIYFSYDVKMKEKGDIPEGYSVSREKKERFSLILESASTNQTSMYLCASSSPHGGRPQETQYFGPGTRLLVL.

The gene calls are TRBV5-4 and TRBJ2-5, with 10 bases matching TRBD2. V gave up 3 bases and J gave up 2 bases; unmatched junction bases: 7. The CDR3 spans 16 residues. Germline CDR1 SGHNT, CDR2 YYREEE (reference sequence). The CDR3 reads CASSYPPAGGQETQYF. The CDR3 DNA reads as TGTGCCAGCAGCTACCCCCCAGCGGGAGGGCAAGAGACCCAGTACTTC.

The chain joins TRBV5-6 to TRBJ2-7; no reliable D call. The ends were cut back, 3 bases at V and 6 bases at J, with 10 bases in the middle. Germline-derived CDR1 and CDR2 are SGHDT and YYEEEE. The CDR3 covers 12 residues. CDR3 DNA: TGTGCCAGCAGCTCTGGCCCCGGCGAGCAGTACTTC. Translation: CASSSGPGEQYF. Looking up the rest from reference TRBV5-6 and TRBJ2-7 gives the full variable domain: DAGVTQSPTHLIKTRGQQVTLRCSPKSGHDTVSWYQQALGQGPQFIFQYYEEEERQRGNFPDRFSGHQFPNYSSELNVNALLLGDSALYLCASSSGPGEQYFGPGTRLTVT.

The chain recombines TRBV27 with TRBJ2-5; unclear D gene. Trimming shortened V by 2 bases and J by 7 bases, and 17 bases separated the two germline ends. CDR1 and CDR2 (germline): MNHEY, SMNVEV (reference sequence). This CDR3 comprises 15 residues. CDR3 coding DNA: TGTGCCAGCAGTTTAAAGCAGGCCGAAGGTCGGACCCAGTACTTC. Its protein product is CASSLKQAEGRTQYF.

The rearrangement links TRBV6-1 to TRBJ2-2; 7 bases are a match to TRBD2. Germline loops: CDR1 MNHNS, CDR2 SASEGT. The CDR3 totals 18 residues. The junction had 14 bases not matched to a gene; V was cut back by 0 bases and J by 7 bases. For the CDR3, the DNA is TGTGCCAGCAGTGAAGCGCGGTGGATGGGAGGGCGGGTCGGGGAGCTGTTTTTT. This codes for CASSEARWMGGRVGELFF.

This sequence joins TRBV7-9 and TRBJ2-1, with a possible D match to TRBD1 (6 bases). The CDR3 length is 14 residues. Looked up from germline, CDR1 is SEHNR and CDR2 is FQNEAQ (reference sequence). The V end was cut by 3 bases, the J end by 4 bases, with 10 bases between. This chain's CDR3 is CASSFGGQYNEQFF. The CDR3 region has the DNA TGTGCCAGCAGCTTTGGGGGCCAGTACAATGAGCAGTTCTTC.

This chain joins TRBV9 and TRBJ1-2; a possible D gene is TRBD1 (6 bases). Looked up from germline, CDR1 is SGDLS and CDR2 is YYNGEE. CDR3 length: 15 amino acids. Between the trimmed V and J ends, which lost 4 bases and 5 bases, there was a span of 18 bases. The CDR3 sequence: CASSQSTGTRYGYTF. As DNA, the CDR3 is TGTGCCAGCAGCCAATCCACCGGGACACGATATGGCTACACCTTC.

For this clone: This sample includes further DNA sequences coding for the same CDR3. The V call is TRBV19, the J call TRBJ1-1; D gene unclear. Germline V gene sequence: CDR1 LNHDA, CDR2 SQIVND (reference sequence). The CDR3 is made up of 13 amino acids. V shed 3 bases and J shed 0 bases, with 5 bases lying between them. The CDR3 sequence is CASSIGVNTEAFF. The CDR3 coding sequence is TGTGCCAGTAGTATTGGTGTGAACACTGAAGCTTTCTTT.

The gene calls are TRBV2 and TRBJ1-1; D uncertain. V was shortened by 1 base and J by 5 bases, with 14 bases between the two germline ends. Germline V CDR1 and CDR2: SNHLY, FYNNEI. The CDR3 extends over 15 amino acids. CDR3 sequence reads: CASSEVNGMGTEAFF. The CDR3 DNA follows: TGTGCCAGCAGTGAAGTGAACGGAATGGGGACTGAAGCTTTCTTT.